These 10 T cell receptor beta chains were sequenced from one sample in a study of shared clonotypes between healthy human individuals. Terminally differentiated effector memory CD45RA+ cells were left out of the naive CD8 fraction, which was CD45RO-negative and positively selected for CCR7. Some clones are missing from TCRdb's copy, which holds only in-frame ones; the method was immunoSEQ multiplex PCR. The sample has more than 2 million clones, around 93% seen once; the top ten hold about 1.7%. Sample: naive CD8+ T cells from PBMCs. These receptors came from a man between 18 and 29 years old in good health. Some clones in this sample may be carry-over from other donors' samples.

Worth noting for this clone: Other DNA sequences from this sample encode an identical CDR3 as well. In nucleotides, the CDR3 is TGTGCCAGCAGTGAACTAGCGAGCTCCTACAATGAGCAGTTCTTC. Translating gives CASSELASSYNEQFF. The genes are TRBV2 and TRBJ2-1; weak D call: TRBD2 (6 bases). The CDR3 consists of 15 residues. V lost 2 bases and J 0 bases, leaving 8 bases between the germline ends. Germline CDR1 and CDR2: SNHLY and FYNNEI.

The chain combines TRBV4-1 with TRBJ1-3; TRBD1 matches 7 bases. J gave up 0 bases and V 0 bases, and 8 bases lay outside the gene matches. This CDR3 is built from 18 residues. In germline, CDR1 is MGHRA, CDR2 YSYEKL. The CDR3 here is CASSQEGQISISGNTIYF. CDR3 bases: TGCGCCAGCAGCCAAGAGGGACAGATTTCTATCTCTGGAAACACCATATATTTT.

The CDR3 loop reads CASSSGADRTHGYTF. CDR3 nucleotide sequence: TGTGCCAGTAGCTCGGGGGCGGACAGAACCCATGGCTACACCTTC. This chain connects TRBV19 to TRBJ1-2; D might be TRBD1 (6 bases). This CDR3 has 15 residues. Between the trimmed V and J ends, which lost 6 bases and 6 bases, there was a span of 20 bases. Per the germline V gene, CDR1 is LNHDA and CDR2 is SQIVND (reference sequence).

In DNA form, the CDR3 reads TGTGCCAGCAGCCTTGGGACAGGGCTGAATCAGCCCCAGCATTTT. Translation: CASSLGTGLNQPQHF. The V gene is TRBV7-8, the J gene TRBJ1-5; TRBD1 matches 9 bases. The CDR3 totals 15 residues. Trimming at V came to 5 bases and at J to 4 bases, leaving 6 bases not matched to a gene. CDR1 and CDR2 (germline): SGHVS, FQNEAQ.

This clone has a handful of counts. The chain couples TRBV9 to TRBJ1-1; 9 bases match TRBD1. The germline gives CDR1 SGDLS, CDR2 YYNGEE. V shed 4 bases and J 2 bases; nucleotides not matched to a gene: 9. This CDR3 region has 16 residues. The CDR3 protein is CASSPPGQGLNTEAFF. CDR3 DNA: TGTGCCAGCAGCCCCCCGGGACAGGGATTAAACACTGAAGCTTTCTTT.

This chain joins TRBV5-1 and TRBJ2-7; D possibly corresponds to TRBD1 (6 bases). CDR3 size: 15 residues. Germline CDR1 reads SGHRS; CDR2 reads YFSETQ. Trimming stripped 3 bases from V and 7 bases from J, with 20 bases between. Here the CDR3 reads CASSSVRQVASEQYF. CDR3 DNA: TGCGCCAGCAGCTCCGTGCGACAGGTTGCCTCGGAGCAGTACTTC.

The J gene is TRBJ2-1, the V gene TRBV10-2; weak D call: TRBD1 (6 bases). The CDR3 sequence is 15 residues long. Germline V gene sequence: CDR1 WSHSY, CDR2 SAAADI. Trimming pared 1 base from V and 3 bases from J, leaving 10 bases between. CDR3 sequence reads: CASSELQGNYNEQFF. CDR3 in DNA: TGCGCCAGCAGTGAGTTACAGGGCAACTACAATGAGCAGTTCTTC.

The chain recombines TRBV14 with TRBJ2-3; a weak D match, TRBD1 (6 bases). The V gene's germline CDR1 is SGHDN and CDR2 FVKESK. The ends were cut back, 4 bases at V and 0 bases at J, with 14 bases in the middle. The CDR3 is made up of 16 amino acids. The CDR3 protein is CASSPEDRFSTDTQYF. CDR3 nucleotide sequence: TGTGCCAGCAGCCCTGAGGACAGATTTAGCACAGATACGCAGTATTTT.

The J gene is TRBJ2-1, the V gene TRBV28, with 12 bases lining up with TRBD2. The CDR3 has 16 residues. CDR1 and CDR2 from the germline V gene are MDHEN and SYDVKM. The J segment lost 7 bases and the V segment lost 5 bases, leaving 9 bases of the junction unmatched. In DNA form, the CDR3 reads TGTGCCAGCAGTCCAACAACTAGCGGGAGGAGTAATGAGCAGTTCTTC. This sequence encodes CASSPTTSGRSNEQFF.

CDR3 region: CASSIVNRLDEQYF. CDR3 bases: TGTGCCAGTAGTATAGTTAACAGGCTCGACGAGCAGTACTTC. The V call is TRBV19, the J call TRBJ2-7; perhaps TRBD1 as D (5 bases). Trimming took 1 base from V and 5 from J, leaving 12 bases between them. The CDR3 spans 14 residues. Germline V CDR1 and CDR2: LNHDA, SQIVND (reference sequence). Full variable domain (missing parts from reference TRBV19 and TRBJ2-7): DGGITQSPKYLFRKEGQNVTLSCEQNLNHDAMYWYRQDPGQGLRLIYYSQIVNDFQKGDIAEGYSVSREKKESFPLTVTSAQKNPTAFYLCASSIVNRLDEQYFGPGTRLTVT.